A selection of T cell receptor beta chains follows, all from one sample in a study of cytomegalovirus exposure and HLA in healthy donors. TCRdb keeps only in-frame clones here, not all; method: immunoSEQ multiplex PCR. The sample carries 150,000 to 180,000 clones, around 70% recorded once. The sample was PBMCs. The receptor set was obtained from a man aged 25-45 years in good health and CMV-seronegative. CDR3s include the opening cysteine and the closing phenylalanine or tryptophan. A D gene is named only where the DNA matches it firmly. Clone size is shown for a subset of rows, as once, few, many or a class of expanded clone.

j_call: TRBJ2-3
v_call: TRBV29-1
cdr3_length: 13
clone_size: .
d_call: .
cdr3_aa: CSVERDRKDTQYF
cdr3_nt: TGCAGCGTTGAGAGAGACAGAAAAGATACGCAGTATTTT

j_call: TRBJ1-2
v_call: TRBV7-8
cdr3_length: 16
clone_size: .
d_call: TRBD1
cdr3_aa: CASSLDFQGQGNGYTF
cdr3_nt: TGTGCCAGCAGCTTAGACTTCCAGGGACAGGGAAATGGCTACACCTTC

j_call: TRBJ2-5
v_call: TRBV5-1
cdr3_length: 15
clone_size: .
d_call: TRBD2
cdr3_aa: CASSKLAGGMETQYF
cdr3_nt: TGCGCCAGCAGCAAACTAGCGGGGGGGATGGAGACCCAGTACTTC

j_call: TRBJ2-3
v_call: TRBV4-3
cdr3_length: 18
clone_size: .
d_call: TRBD2
cdr3_aa: CASSQGWVGAGGSDTQYF
cdr3_nt: TGCGCCAGCAGCCAGGGGTGGGTGGGAGCGGGGGGGTCGGATACGCAGTATTTT

j_call: TRBJ2-7
v_call: TRBV28
cdr3_length: 13
clone_size: .
d_call: TRBD1
cdr3_aa: CASSGQGKPEQYF
cdr3_nt: TGTGCCAGCAGTGGACAGGGGAAACCAGAGCAGTACTTC

j_call: TRBJ1-2
v_call: TRBV13
cdr3_length: 16
clone_size: .
d_call: TRBD1
cdr3_aa: CASSSGTGGLDYGYTF
cdr3_nt: TGTGCCAGCAGCTCCGGGACAGGGGGCTTGGACTATGGCTACACCTTC

j_call: TRBJ1-2
v_call: TRBV6-1
cdr3_length: 16
clone_size: .
d_call: .
cdr3_aa: CASSEAGGASNYGYPF
cdr3_nt: TGTGCCAGCAGTGAAGCGGGGGGGGCTTCAAACTATGGCTACCCCTTC

j_call: TRBJ1-4
v_call: TRBV19
cdr3_length: 15
clone_size: .
d_call: .
cdr3_aa: CASSLAGYLNEKLFF
cdr3_nt: TGTGCCAGTAGTTTAGCAGGGTACCTTAATGAAAAACTGTTTTTT

j_call: TRBJ2-1
v_call: TRBV5-6
cdr3_length: 13
clone_size: once
d_call: .
cdr3_aa: CASSYGTFNEQFF
cdr3_nt: TGTGCCAGCAGCTATGGTACTTTTAATGAGCAGTTCTTC

j_call: TRBJ2-3
v_call: TRBV4-2
cdr3_length: 18
clone_size: .
d_call: TRBD2
cdr3_aa: CASSQAPDWGAGIDTQYF
cdr3_nt: TGTGCCAGCAGCCAAGCCCCCGATTGGGGAGCGGGGATAGATACGCAGTATTTT

j_call: TRBJ2-1
v_call: TRBV28
cdr3_length: 13
clone_size: .
d_call: .
cdr3_aa: CASSLYTYNEQFF
cdr3_nt: TGTGCCAGCAGTTTGTACACCTACAATGAGCAGTTCTTC

j_call: TRBJ2-1
v_call: TRBV6-5
cdr3_length: 11
clone_size: few
d_call: .
cdr3_aa: CASSPYNEQFF
cdr3_nt: TGTGCCAGCAGTCCTTACAATGAGCAGTTCTTC

j_call: TRBJ2-5
v_call: TRBV7-8
cdr3_length: 15
clone_size: .
d_call: TRBD1
cdr3_aa: CASSLGTGGMETQYF
cdr3_nt: TGTGCCAGCAGCCTTGGGACAGGGGGCATGGAGACCCAGTACTTC

j_call: TRBJ2-1
v_call: TRBV5-6
cdr3_length: 15
clone_size: once
d_call: .
cdr3_aa: CASSWTASSYNEQFF
cdr3_nt: TGTGCCAGCAGCTGGACAGCTAGCTCCTACAATGAGCAGTTCTTC

j_call: TRBJ1-3
v_call: TRBV13
cdr3_length: 16
clone_size: .
d_call: .
cdr3_aa: CASSLGDTGSGNTIYF
cdr3_nt: TGTGCCAGCAGCTTAGGGGACACCGGCTCTGGAAACACCATATATTTT

j_call: TRBJ2-7
v_call: TRBV14
cdr3_length: 18
clone_size: .
d_call: TRBD1
cdr3_aa: CASSSAKSSGTGVYEQYF
cdr3_nt: TGTGCCAGCAGCTCAGCCAAGTCCTCCGGGACAGGGGTCTACGAGCAGTACTTC

j_call: TRBJ1-5
v_call: TRBV19
cdr3_length: 14
clone_size: .
d_call: .
cdr3_aa: CASRYDRSNQPQHF
cdr3_nt: TGTGCCAGTAGATATGACAGAAGCAATCAGCCCCAGCATTTT

j_call: TRBJ1-5
v_call: TRBV7-8
cdr3_length: 15
clone_size: .
d_call: TRBD1
cdr3_aa: CASSPLEGAGQPQHF
cdr3_nt: TGTGCCAGCAGCCCGCTGGAGGGGGCGGGACAGCCCCAGCATTTT

j_call: TRBJ2-7
v_call: TRBV28
cdr3_length: 14
clone_size: .
d_call: TRBD1
cdr3_aa: CASSSPDRAHEQYF
cdr3_nt: TGTGCCAGCAGTTCCCCAGACAGGGCCCACGAGCAGTACTTC

j_call: TRBJ2-3
v_call: TRBV9
cdr3_length: 15
clone_size: .
d_call: TRBD2
cdr3_aa: CASSVSGGATDTQYF
cdr3_nt: TGTGCCAGCAGCGTTAGCGGGGGGGCCACAGATACGCAGTATTTT

j_call: TRBJ2-5
v_call: TRBV7-2
cdr3_length: 13
clone_size: .
d_call: .
cdr3_aa: CASSSPGVETQYF
cdr3_nt: TGTGCCAGCAGCTCACCAGGGGTGGAGACCCAGTACTTC

j_call: TRBJ1-1
v_call: TRBV4-2
cdr3_length: 16
clone_size: .
d_call: .
cdr3_aa: CASSQDPTGVVTEAFF
cdr3_nt: TGTGCCAGCAGCCAAGATCCGACGGGAGTGGTCACTGAAGCTTTCTTT

j_call: TRBJ1-1
v_call: TRBV4-3
cdr3_length: 17
clone_size: .
d_call: TRBD1
cdr3_aa: CASSQKFSEGADTEAFF
cdr3_nt: TGCGCCAGCAGCCAAAAGTTTTCCGAGGGGGCGGACACTGAAGCTTTCTTT

j_call: TRBJ1-2
v_call: TRBV11-2
cdr3_length: 12
clone_size: few
d_call: .
cdr3_aa: CASSASEYGYTF
cdr3_nt: TGTGCCAGCAGCGCCTCAGAATATGGCTACACCTTC

j_call: TRBJ2-5
v_call: TRBV5-1
cdr3_length: 15
clone_size: .
d_call: .
cdr3_aa: CASSATGAQRETQYF
cdr3_nt: TGCGCCAGCAGCGCGACAGGCGCCCAGAGGGAGACCCAGTACTTC

j_call: TRBJ1-3
v_call: TRBV7-9
cdr3_length: 15
clone_size: .
d_call: .
cdr3_aa: CASSPTGSSGNTIYF
cdr3_nt: TGTGCCAGCAGTCCCACAGGTAGCTCTGGAAACACCATATATTTT

j_call: TRBJ2-2
v_call: TRBV21-1
cdr3_length: 18
clone_size: .
d_call: .
cdr3_aa: CASSNSPPGQGNTGELFF
cdr3_nt: TGTGCCAGCAGCAATTCTCCCCCGGGACAGGGGAACACCGGGGAGCTGTTTTTT

j_call: TRBJ2-7
v_call: TRBV28
cdr3_length: 13
clone_size: .
d_call: .
cdr3_aa: CASSFRDTYEQYF
cdr3_nt: TGTGCCAGCAGTTTTAGGGACACCTACGAGCAGTACTTC

j_call: TRBJ2-5
v_call: TRBV19
cdr3_length: 15
clone_size: .
d_call: TRBD1
cdr3_aa: CASSLNRGPGETQYF
cdr3_nt: TGTGCCAGTAGCCTGAACAGGGGGCCCGGGGAGACCCAGTACTTC